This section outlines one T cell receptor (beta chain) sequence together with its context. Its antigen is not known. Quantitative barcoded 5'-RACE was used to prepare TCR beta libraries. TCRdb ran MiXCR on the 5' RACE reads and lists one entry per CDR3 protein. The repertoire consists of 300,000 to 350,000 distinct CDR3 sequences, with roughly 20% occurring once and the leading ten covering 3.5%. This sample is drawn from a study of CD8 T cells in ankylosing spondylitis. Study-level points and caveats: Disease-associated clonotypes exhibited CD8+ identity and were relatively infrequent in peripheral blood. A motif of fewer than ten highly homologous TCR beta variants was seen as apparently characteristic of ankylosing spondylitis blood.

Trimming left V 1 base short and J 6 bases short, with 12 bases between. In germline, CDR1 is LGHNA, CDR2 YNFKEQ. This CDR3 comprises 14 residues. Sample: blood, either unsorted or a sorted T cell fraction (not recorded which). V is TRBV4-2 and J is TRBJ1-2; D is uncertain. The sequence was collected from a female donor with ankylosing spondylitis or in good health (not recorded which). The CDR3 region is CASSQVAQWNGYTF. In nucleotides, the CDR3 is TGTGCCAGCAGCCAAGTAGCGCAGTGGAATGGCTACACCTTC.